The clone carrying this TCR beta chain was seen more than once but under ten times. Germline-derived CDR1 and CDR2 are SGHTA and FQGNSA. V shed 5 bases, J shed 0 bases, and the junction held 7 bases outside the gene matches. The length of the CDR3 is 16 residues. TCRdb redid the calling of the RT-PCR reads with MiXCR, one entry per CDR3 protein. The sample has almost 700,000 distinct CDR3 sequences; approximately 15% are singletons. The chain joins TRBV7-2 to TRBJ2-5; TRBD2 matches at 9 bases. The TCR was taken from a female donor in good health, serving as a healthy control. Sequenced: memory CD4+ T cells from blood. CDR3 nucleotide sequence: TGTGCCAGCAGCGTCCAAAGCGGGAGGTACCAAGAGACCCAGTACTTC. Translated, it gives CASSVQSGRYQETQYF.